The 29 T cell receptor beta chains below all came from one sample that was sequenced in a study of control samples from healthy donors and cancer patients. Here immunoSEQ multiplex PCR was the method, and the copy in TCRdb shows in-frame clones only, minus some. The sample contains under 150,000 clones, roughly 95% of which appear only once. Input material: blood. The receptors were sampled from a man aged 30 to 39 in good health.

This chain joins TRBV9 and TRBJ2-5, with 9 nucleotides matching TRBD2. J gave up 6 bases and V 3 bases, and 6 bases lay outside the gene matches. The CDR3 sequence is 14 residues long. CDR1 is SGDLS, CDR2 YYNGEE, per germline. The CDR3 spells CASSGGLASKTQYF. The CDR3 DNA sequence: TGTGCCAGCAGCGGGGGACTAGCATCGAAGACCCAGTACTTC.

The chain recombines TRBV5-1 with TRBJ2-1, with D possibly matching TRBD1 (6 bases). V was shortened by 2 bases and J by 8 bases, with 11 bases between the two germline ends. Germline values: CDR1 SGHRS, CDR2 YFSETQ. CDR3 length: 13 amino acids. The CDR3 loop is CASSFGTQDEQFF. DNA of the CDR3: TGCGCCAGCAGCTTCGGGACACAGGATGAGCAGTTCTTC.

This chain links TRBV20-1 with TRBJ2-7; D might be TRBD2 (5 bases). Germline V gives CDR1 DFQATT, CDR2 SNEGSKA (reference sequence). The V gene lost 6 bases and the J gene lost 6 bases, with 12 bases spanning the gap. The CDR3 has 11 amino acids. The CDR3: CSAGEGAEQYF. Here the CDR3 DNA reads TGCAGTGCGGGAGAAGGAGCCGAGCAGTACTTC.

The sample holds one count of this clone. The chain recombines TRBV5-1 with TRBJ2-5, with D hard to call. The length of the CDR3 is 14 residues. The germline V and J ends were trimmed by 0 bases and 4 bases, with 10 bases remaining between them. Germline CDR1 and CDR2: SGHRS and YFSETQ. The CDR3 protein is CASSLAWEGETQYF. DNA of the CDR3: TGCGCCAGCAGCTTGGCCTGGGAAGGAGAGACCCAGTACTTC.

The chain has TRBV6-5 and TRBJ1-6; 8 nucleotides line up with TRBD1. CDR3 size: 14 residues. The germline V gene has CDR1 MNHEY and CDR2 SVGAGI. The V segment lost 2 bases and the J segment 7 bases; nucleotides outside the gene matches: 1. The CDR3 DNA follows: TGTGCCAGCAGTTACAGACAGGGGAATTCACCCCTCCACTTT. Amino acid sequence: CASSYRQGNSPLHF.

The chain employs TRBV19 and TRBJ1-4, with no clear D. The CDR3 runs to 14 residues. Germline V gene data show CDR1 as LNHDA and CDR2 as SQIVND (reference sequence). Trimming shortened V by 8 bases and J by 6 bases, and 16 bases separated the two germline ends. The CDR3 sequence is CASRSDAVDEKLFF. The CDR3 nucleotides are TGTGCCAGTCGCTCGGACGCCGTAGATGAAAAACTGTTTTTT.

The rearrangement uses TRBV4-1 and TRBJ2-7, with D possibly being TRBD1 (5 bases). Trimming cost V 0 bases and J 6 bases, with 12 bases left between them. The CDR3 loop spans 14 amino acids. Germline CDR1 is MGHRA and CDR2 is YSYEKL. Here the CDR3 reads CASSQEARVGEQYF. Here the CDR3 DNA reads TGCGCCAGCAGCCAAGAAGCCAGGGTTGGCGAGCAGTACTTC.

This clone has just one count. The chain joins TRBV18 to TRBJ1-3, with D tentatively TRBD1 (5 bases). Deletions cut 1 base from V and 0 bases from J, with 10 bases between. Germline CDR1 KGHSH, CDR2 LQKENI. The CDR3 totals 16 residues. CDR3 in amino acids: CASSPRDASSGNTIYF. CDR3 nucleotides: TGTGCCAGCTCACCACGGGACGCTAGCTCTGGAAACACCATATATTTT.

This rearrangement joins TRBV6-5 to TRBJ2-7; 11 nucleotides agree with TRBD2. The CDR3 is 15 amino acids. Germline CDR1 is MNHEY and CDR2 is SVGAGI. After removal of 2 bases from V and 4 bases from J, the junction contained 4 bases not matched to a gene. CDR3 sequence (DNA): TGTGCCAGCAGTTACGGGGGACTAGCGGTATACGAGCAGTACTTC. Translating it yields CASSYGGLAVYEQYF.

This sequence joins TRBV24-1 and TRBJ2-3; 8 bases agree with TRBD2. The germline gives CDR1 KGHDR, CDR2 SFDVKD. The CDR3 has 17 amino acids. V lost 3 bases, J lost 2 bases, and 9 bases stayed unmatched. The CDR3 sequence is CATSDPGGGGYTDTQYF. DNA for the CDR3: TGTGCCACCAGTGATCCCGGCGGCGGGGGGTACACAGATACGCAGTATTTT.

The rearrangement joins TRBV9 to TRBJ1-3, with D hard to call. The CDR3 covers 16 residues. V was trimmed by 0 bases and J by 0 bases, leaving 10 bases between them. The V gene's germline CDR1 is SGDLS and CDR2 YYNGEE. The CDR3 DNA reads TGTGCCAGCAGCGTAGCAGCCATTAACTCTGGAAACACCATATATTTT. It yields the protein CASSVAAINSGNTIYF.

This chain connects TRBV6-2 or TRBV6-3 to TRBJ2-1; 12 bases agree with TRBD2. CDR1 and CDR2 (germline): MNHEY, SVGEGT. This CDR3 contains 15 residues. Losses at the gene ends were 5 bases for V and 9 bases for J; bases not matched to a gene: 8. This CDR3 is CASSRNLAGGTEQFF. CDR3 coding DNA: TGTGCCAGCAGTCGAAATCTAGCGGGGGGGACTGAGCAGTTCTTC.

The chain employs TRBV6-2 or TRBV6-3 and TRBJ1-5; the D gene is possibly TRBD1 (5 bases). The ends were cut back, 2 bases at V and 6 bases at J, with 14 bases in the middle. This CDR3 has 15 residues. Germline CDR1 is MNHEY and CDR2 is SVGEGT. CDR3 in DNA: TGTGCCAGCAGTTACGGAGGCGGGGCTGGTCAGCCCCAGCATTTT. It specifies CASSYGGGAGQPQHF.

The CDR3 reads CAWSDRGENYGYTF. The CDR3 DNA is TGTGCCTGGAGTGACAGGGGGGAAAACTATGGCTACACCTTC. This sequence joins TRBV30 and TRBJ1-2; 8 bases align to TRBD1. The CDR3 has 14 amino acids. With V trimmed by 1 base and J by 2 bases, 3 bases remained unmatched. The germline CDR1 and CDR2 sequences are GTSNPN and SVGIG (reference sequence).

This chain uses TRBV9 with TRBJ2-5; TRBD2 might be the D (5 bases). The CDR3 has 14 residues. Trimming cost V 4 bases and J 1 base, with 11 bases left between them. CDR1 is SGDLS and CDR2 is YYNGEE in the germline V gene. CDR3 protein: CASSTSGIQETQYF. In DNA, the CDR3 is TGTGCCAGCAGCACTTCGGGGATCCAAGAGACCCAGTACTTC.

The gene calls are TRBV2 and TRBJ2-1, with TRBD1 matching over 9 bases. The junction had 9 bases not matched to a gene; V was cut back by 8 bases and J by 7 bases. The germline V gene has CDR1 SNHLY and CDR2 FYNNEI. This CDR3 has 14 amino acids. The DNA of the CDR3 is TGTGCCAGCTCAGTTCCCGGGACAGGGAATGAGCAGTTCTTC. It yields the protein CASSVPGTGNEQFF. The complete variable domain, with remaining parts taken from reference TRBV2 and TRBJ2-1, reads EPEVTQTPSHQVTQMGQEVILRCVPISNHLYFYWYRQILGQKVEFLVSFYNNEISEKSEIFDDQFSVERPDGSNFTLKIRSTKLEDSAMYFCASSVPGTGNEQFFGPGTRLTVL.

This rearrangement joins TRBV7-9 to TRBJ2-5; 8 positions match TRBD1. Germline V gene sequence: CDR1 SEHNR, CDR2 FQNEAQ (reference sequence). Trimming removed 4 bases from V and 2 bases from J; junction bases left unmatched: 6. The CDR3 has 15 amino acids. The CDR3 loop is CASSSTGGFQETQYF. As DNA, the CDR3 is TGTGCCAGCAGCTCCACAGGGGGATTTCAAGAGACCCAGTACTTC.

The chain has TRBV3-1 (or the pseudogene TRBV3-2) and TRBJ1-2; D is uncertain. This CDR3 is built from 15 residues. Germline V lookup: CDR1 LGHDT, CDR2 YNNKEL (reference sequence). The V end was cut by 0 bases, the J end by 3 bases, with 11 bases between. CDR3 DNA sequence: TGTGCCAGCAGCCAAGAAGGCGGCCGGTACTATGGCTACACCTTC. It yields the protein CASSQEGGRYYGYTF.

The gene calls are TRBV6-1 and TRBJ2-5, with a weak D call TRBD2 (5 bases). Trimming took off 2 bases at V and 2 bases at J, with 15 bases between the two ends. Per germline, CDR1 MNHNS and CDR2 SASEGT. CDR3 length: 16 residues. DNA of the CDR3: TGTGCCAGCAGTGAAACACTTGCGAGGGTTCAAGAGACCCAGTACTTC. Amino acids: CASSETLARVQETQYF.

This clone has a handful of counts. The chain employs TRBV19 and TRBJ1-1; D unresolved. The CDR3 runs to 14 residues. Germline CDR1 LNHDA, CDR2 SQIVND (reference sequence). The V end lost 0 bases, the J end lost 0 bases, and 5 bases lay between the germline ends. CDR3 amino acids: CASSIDSMNTEAFF. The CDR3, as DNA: TGTGCCAGTAGTATAGACAGTATGAACACTGAAGCTTTCTTT.

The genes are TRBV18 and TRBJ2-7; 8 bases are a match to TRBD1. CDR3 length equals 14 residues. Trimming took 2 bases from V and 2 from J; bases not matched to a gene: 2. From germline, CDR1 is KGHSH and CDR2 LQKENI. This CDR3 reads CASSPRDRTYEQYF. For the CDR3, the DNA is TGTGCCAGCTCACCAAGGGACAGGACCTACGAGCAGTACTTC.

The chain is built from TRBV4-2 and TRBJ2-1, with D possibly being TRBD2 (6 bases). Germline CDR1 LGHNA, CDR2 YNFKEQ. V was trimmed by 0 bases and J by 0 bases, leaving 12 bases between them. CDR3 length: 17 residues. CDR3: CASSQEAAGSSYNEQFF. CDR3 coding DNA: TGTGCCAGCAGCCAAGAAGCCGCCGGGAGCTCCTACAATGAGCAGTTCTTC.

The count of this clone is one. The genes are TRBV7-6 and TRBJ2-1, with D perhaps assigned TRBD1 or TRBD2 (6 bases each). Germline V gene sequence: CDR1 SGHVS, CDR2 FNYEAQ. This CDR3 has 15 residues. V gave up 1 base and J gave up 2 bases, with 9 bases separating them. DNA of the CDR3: TGTGCCAGCAGCTTAGAGGGGGGTACCTACAATGAGCAGTTCTTC. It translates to CASSLEGGTYNEQFF.

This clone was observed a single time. In nucleotides, the CDR3 is TGTGCCATCAGGGCCAACAGTGGGGTGGGGTCCACTGAAGCTTTCTTT. It yields the protein CAIRANSGVGSTEAFF. The V and J genes are TRBV10-3 and TRBJ1-1; D is unclear. Trimming shortened V by 6 bases and J by 4 bases, and 21 bases separated the two germline ends. The CDR3 totals 16 residues. Germline assignment: CDR1 ENHRY and CDR2 SYGVKD.

Here the CDR3 reads CASSAQGSHTEAFF. CDR3 in DNA: TGTGCCAGCAGCGCCCAGGGGTCGCACACTGAAGCTTTCTTT. The chain employs TRBV14 and TRBJ1-1; D perhaps matches TRBD1 (6 bases). V shed 5 bases and J shed 3 bases, with 13 bases lying between them. This CDR3 comprises 14 residues. The V gene's germline CDR1 is SGHDN and CDR2 FVKESK.

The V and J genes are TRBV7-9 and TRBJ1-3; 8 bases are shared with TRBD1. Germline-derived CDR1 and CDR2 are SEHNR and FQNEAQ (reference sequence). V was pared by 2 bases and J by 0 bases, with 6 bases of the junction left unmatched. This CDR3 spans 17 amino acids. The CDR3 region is CASSLRGQVFSGNTIYF. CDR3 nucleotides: TGTGCCAGCAGCTTACGGGGACAGGTCTTCTCTGGAAACACCATATATTTT.

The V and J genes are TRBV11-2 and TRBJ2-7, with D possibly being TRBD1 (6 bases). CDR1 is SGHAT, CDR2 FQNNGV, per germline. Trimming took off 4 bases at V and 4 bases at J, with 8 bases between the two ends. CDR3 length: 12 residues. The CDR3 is CASSSDSYEQYF. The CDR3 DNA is TGTGCCAGCAGCTCGGACAGTTACGAGCAGTACTTC. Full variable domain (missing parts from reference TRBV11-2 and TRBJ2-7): EAGVAQSPRYKIIEKRQSVAFWCNPISGHATLYWYQQILGQGPKLLIQFQNNGVVDDSQLPKDRFSAERLKGVDSTLKIQPAKLEDSAVYLCASSSDSYEQYFGPGTRLTVT.

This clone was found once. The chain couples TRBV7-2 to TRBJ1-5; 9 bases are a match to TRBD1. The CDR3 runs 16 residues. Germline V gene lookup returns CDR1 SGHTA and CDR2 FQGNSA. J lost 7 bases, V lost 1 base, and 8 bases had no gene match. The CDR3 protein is CASSLVAQGARQPQHF. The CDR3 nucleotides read TGTGCCAGCAGCTTAGTTGCACAGGGGGCTCGGCAGCCCCAGCATTTT.

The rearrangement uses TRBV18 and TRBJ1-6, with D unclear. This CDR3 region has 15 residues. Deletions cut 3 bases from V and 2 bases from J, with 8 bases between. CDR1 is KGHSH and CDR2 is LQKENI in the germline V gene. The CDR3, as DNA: TGTGCCAGCTCACCCTTAGCCACCTATAATTCACCCCTCCACTTT. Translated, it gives CASSPLATYNSPLHF.